The clone carrying this T cell receptor beta chain rates as medium-sized. BIOMED2 TRB-A/B primer pools were used in multiplex TRB PCR. In TCRdb, the multiplex PCR reads were re-called with MiXCR into one record per CDR3 protein. The sample holds 3,500 or so distinct CDR3 sequences; approximately 28% are singletons and the top ten take approximately 64%. TRB was amplified from about 260-540 ng of blood genomic DNA. The data were taken from a study of T and B cells in COVID-19 patients. Across the study: The recovered cohort's median age was about 34 years, versus roughly 63 years in active infection.

The specimen sequenced was blood. The source is a human donor with active COVID-19. The donor label of this sample is uncertain.

The CDR3 here is CSVIEGRAFF. CDR3 nucleotide sequence: TGCAGCGTTATCGAGGGACGAGCTTTCTTT. V is TRBV29-1 and J is TRBJ1-1; perhaps TRBD1 as D (5 bases). Germline V gene data show CDR1 as SQVTM and CDR2 as ANQGSEA. V lost 5 bases and J 10 bases, leaving 11 bases between the germline ends. This CDR3 has 10 residues.